These 7 T cell receptor beta chains were all obtained from the same sample, sequenced in a study of metastatic and nonmetastatic thyroid tumors. TCRdb re-called the PCR reads through MiXCR. The sample has roughly 7,000 clones, around 33% seen once. Among the patients, none had received any treatment before thyroid surgery. Sequenced material: adjacent normal tissue. All receptors derive from a female donor with papillary thyroid cancer or a benign thyroid nodule (not recorded which). Some clones in this sample may be carry-over from other donors' samples.

The table lists this clone with many counts. The chain joins TRBV5-6 to TRBJ2-6, with D unclear. Germline V gives CDR1 SGHDT, CDR2 YYEEEE. This CDR3 has 13 residues. The V end lost 6 bases, the J end lost 2 bases, and 6 bases lay between the germline ends. CDR3: CASTLAGANVLTF. CDR3 coding DNA: TGTGCCAGCACCCTGGCTGGGGCCAACGTCCTGACTTTC.

By sample share, this clone is medium-sized. This chain connects TRBV29-1 to TRBJ1-4; TRBD1 matches at 7 bases. Germline CDR1 and CDR2: SQVTM and ANQGSEA. J was trimmed by 8 bases and V by 6 bases; bases with no gene match: 9. CDR3 length: 13 amino acids. The CDR3 loop is CSVAGQDHEKLFF. DNA of the CDR3: TGCAGCGTCGCCGGACAGGATCACGAAAAACTGTTTTTT.

This clone was found a few times. A much larger clone is a single base away; this may be a read error. Since no conserved phenylalanine or tryptophan closes the CDR3, a read error is the likely cause. The DNA is omitted, as the CDR3 cannot be located on it reliably, and the CDR3 follows TCRdb's listing. The chain combines TRBV7-2 with TRBJ2-1; the D segment call TRBD2 is taken from the table without a DNA check. Looked up from germline, CDR1 is SGHTA and CDR2 is FQGNSA. The CDR3 is 9 residues long, counting both termini. CDR3 loop: CASIMTLAG.

This clone appeared a few times. One junction end disagrees with the germline gene, perhaps due to a read error. The chain employs TRBV6-1 and TRBJ1-1; weak D call: TRBD1 (6 bases). This CDR3 has 15 amino acids. Germline V gene lookup returns CDR1 MNHNS and CDR2 SASEGT. The CDR3 nucleotides are TGTACCAGCATCCGGGTCAGGGGCTGTGGCACTGAAGCTTTCTTT. It is translated as CTSIRVRGCGTEAFF.

This chain uses TRBV4-1 with TRBJ2-3; possibly TRBD2 for D (7 bases). The CDR3 extends over 21 amino acids. V lost 3 bases and J lost 5, with 33 bases in between. Germline assignment: CDR1 MGHRA and CDR2 YSYEKL. The DNA for the CDR3 is TGCGCCAGCAGCCACCCCGTCGTAAAGGAAGGGGGGGGCCAAATGATAGATACGCAGTATTTT. Amino acid sequence: CASSHPVVKEGGGQMIDTQYF.

The chain uses TRBV5-6 and TRBJ2-7; D is unresolved. V lost 1 base and J 3 bases, leaving 8 bases between the germline ends. Germline values: CDR1 SGHDT, CDR2 YYEEEE. The CDR3 has 13 residues. The CDR3 coding sequence is TGTGCCAGCAGCTTGTATAACAGCTACGAGCAGTACTTC. Protein product: CASSLYNSYEQYF.

The chain employs TRBV6-1 and TRBJ2-5; 10 positions match TRBD1. This CDR3 has 13 amino acids. The ends lost 8 bases at V and 6 bases at J; junction bases unmatched: 6. Germline lookup yields CDR1 MNHNS and CDR2 SASEGT. In DNA form, the CDR3 reads TGTGCCAGCTCTGACAGGGGGCTGAAGACCCAGTACTTC. Its translation is CASSDRGLKTQYF.